This TCR beta chain derives from a study of blood T cell repertoires in COVID-19 (dated by TCRdb to 2020 to 2021). Background for the entire study: Recovered participants in ImmuneRACE Cohort 3 were defined as having two consecutive negative NP/OP PCR tests, clearance from a healthcare professional, or resolution of symptoms. Samples covering the acute and convalescent phases of COVID-19 were provided by collaborators in the United States, Italy and Spain. The material from the prospective study consisted of cDNA or gDNA derived from T cells, B-cell-depleted T cells, or PBMCs. Deeply sampled blood TCRbeta repertoires from subjects exposed to, actively infected with, or recovered from COVID-19 were included in the dataset. The repertoires were released in a freely available public database intended as a resource for research on the immune response to SARS-CoV-2. The samples were drawn from the first 160 participants of the ongoing ImmuneRACE study and from 1,254 subjects provided by 6 global collaborators. The sample metadata nearly always contained a de-identified subject ID, COVID-19 status, age in years and sex. Where available, HLA class I and class II types were obtained from metadata supplied by the sample provider rather than from assay-based typing. The paper as a whole reports these results and caveats: The amount of clinical and demographic metadata varied by source and participant and was provided uncurated.

Turning to this clone: Its antigen is still unknown. The record has no base qualities; no much larger clone is one base away.

Relative to germline, V is 4 bases shorter and J is 4 bases shorter, with 18 bases between their ends. CDR1 and CDR2 are read off the germline V gene as MNHNS and SASEGT. The CDR3 measures 16 amino acids from cysteine to phenylalanine. The entry retains the CDR3 DNA only, 48 bases that are in frame from base 1. In the prospective study, participants were roughly 18 to 100 years old, resided in fewer than 25 geographic areas of the United States, and were enrolled through a virtual design. Cohort assignment in the prospective study relied on participant-reported clinical history from a screening survey and a study questionnaire. In the prospective study, mobile phlebotomists collected whole blood, serum and a nasopharyngeal or oropharyngeal swab from each participant. Over an approximately 2-month period, participants in the prospective study had the option of providing additional blood draws and questionnaires. Before DNA extraction, prospective study blood samples were shipped either frozen or at room temperature.

TCRbeta CDR3 regions were amplified from genomic DNA using the immunoSEQ Assay, a bias-controlled multiplex PCR. In the paper's pipeline: Within the assay, amplification of reference gene primers was used to estimate how many nucleated cells each sample contained. To quantify the absolute abundance of each unique TCRbeta CDR3 rearrangement, sequence reads were collapsed and filtered. For each sample, productive Simpson clonality was calculated as the square root of Simpson's diversity index across productive rearrangements. TCRdb took over this immuneACCESS table, retaining in-frame rearrangements with V and J assigned. Such tables are incomplete; in checked studies, under half of the missing clones stem from an unresolved V gene, and the remainder is unexplained. For V, J and clone size, that table is used; D and trimming come from the DNA. The sample yields about 170,000 clones; about 80% were counted once. In total, the top ten clones hold around 19% of the sample.

This clonotype originated in a woman aged 65 to 85 in a cohort exposed to, infected with or recovered from COVID-19 (not recorded which). The chain is made from TRBV6-1 and TRBJ2-3, with an unclear D gene assignment. The specimen sequenced was PBMCs or T cells enriched from blood (not recorded which). The DNA reads as follows: TGTGCCAGCAGTGCTTCCGTCTCCCCGGTTTCAGATACGCAGTATTTT. Its protein product is CASSASVSPVSDTQYF.